Listed here are 12 T cell receptor beta chains from one sample, sequenced in a study of CD8+ T cells in alopecia areata. RNA extraction was followed by reverse transcription into cDNA, which acted as the sequencing template. The assay was immunoSEQ multiplex PCR, and TCRdb's table has in-frame clones only and misses some. The sample lists approximately 210,000 clones; less than 50% were seen once. Documented treatment: oral pan-JAK inhibitor, 5-10 mg twice daily. The source material was CD4+ T cells sorted from blood, sampled at approximately week 37, from a patient treated with tofacitinib. The source is a human donor with alopecia areata.

The table lists this clone with a few counts. The chain is built from TRBV2 and TRBJ2-7, with TRBD2 matching 10 bases. This CDR3 has 13 amino acids. Trimming removed 4 bases from V and 8 bases from J; junction bases left unmatched: 5. Germline lookup yields CDR1 SNHLY and CDR2 FYNNEI. CDR3: CASSGTSGFKQYF. The CDR3 coding sequence is TGTGCCAGCAGTGGGACTAGCGGTTTCAAGCAGTACTTC. Full variable domain (rest looked up from reference TRBV2 and TRBJ2-7): EPEVTQTPSHQVTQMGQEVILRCVPISNHLYFYWYRQILGQKVEFLVSFYNNEISEKSEIFDDQFSVERPDGSNFTLKIRSTKLEDSAMYFCASSGTSGFKQYFGPGTRLTVT.

The chain employs TRBV30 and TRBJ1-2; 8 bases agree with TRBD1. Germline CDR1 and CDR2: GTSNPN and SVGIG (reference sequence). V was pared by 8 bases and J by 3 bases, with 5 bases of the junction left unmatched. This CDR3 has 12 amino acids. Written as DNA, the CDR3 is TGTGCCGGGGGGGGACAGGACTATGGCTACACCTTC. Its protein product is CAGGGQDYGYTF.

For this clone: Other DNA sequences in this sample translate to the same CDR3. The chain uses TRBV7-2 and TRBJ1-1, with no clear D. The length of the CDR3 is 13 residues. Per germline, CDR1 SGHTA and CDR2 FQGNSA. V dropped 2 bases and J dropped 5 bases, with 9 bases sitting between them. CDR3 residues: CASSLLSQTEAFF. CDR3 DNA: TGTGCCAGCAGCTTATTATCACAAACTGAAGCTTTCTTT. Based on the CDR3 plus reference TRBV7-2 and TRBJ1-1, the full variable domain is GAGVSQSPSNKVTEKGKDVELRCDPISGHTALYWYRQSLGQGLEFLIYFQGNSAPDKSGLPSDRFSAERTGGSVSTLTIQRTQQEDSAVYLCASSLLSQTEAFFGQGTRLTVV.

The chain couples TRBV29-1 to TRBJ2-1, with 11 bases matching TRBD2. The CDR3 is 18 amino acids. Germline CDR1 is SQVTM and CDR2 is ANQGSEA. V shed 6 bases and J 1 base; nucleotides not matched to a gene: 14. The CDR3 region is CSVTPPGLADLSYNEQFF. The CDR3 DNA follows: TGCAGCGTCACCCCTCCGGGACTAGCGGACCTTTCCTACAATGAGCAGTTCTTC.

DNA of the CDR3: TGTGCCAGCAGCCAAGGGGCCAGGGGCGATGAGCAGTTCTTC. Translated, it gives CASSQGARGDEQFF. The V and J genes are TRBV4-2 and TRBJ2-1; D possibly corresponds to TRBD1 (6 bases). Trimming took off 1 base at V and 8 bases at J, with 12 bases between the two ends. The CDR3 loop spans 14 amino acids. CDR1 LGHNA and CDR2 YNFKEQ come from the germline V gene.

This clone was seen a handful of times. The DNA for the CDR3 is TGTGCCAGCAGTTCCCCATTGCCCCCGGGACAGGGGGATGGCTACACCTTC. This sequence encodes CASSSPLPPGQGDGYTF. The J gene is TRBJ1-2, the V gene TRBV28; TRBD1 agrees at 11 bases. V trimming: 4 bases; J trimming: 6 bases; junction bases outside the gene matches: 13. Germline V gene lookup returns CDR1 MDHEN and CDR2 SYDVKM. The CDR3 sequence is 17 residues long.

V gene TRBV7-9 combines with J gene TRBJ1-2; no clear D gene. Germline CDR1 reads SEHNR; CDR2 reads FQNEAQ (reference sequence). CDR3 length: 12 residues. Trimming left V 2 bases short and J 7 bases short, with 8 bases between. The CDR3 spells CASSLIDRGYTF. DNA for the CDR3: TGTGCCAGCAGCTTAATCGATCGTGGCTACACCTTC. Full variable domain (rest looked up from reference TRBV7-9 and TRBJ1-2): DTGVSQNPRHKITKRGQNVTFRCDPISEHNRLYWYRQTLGQGPEFLTYFQNEAQLEKSRLLSDRFSAERPKGSFSTLEIQRTEQGDSAMYLCASSLIDRGYTFGSGTRLTVV.

About this clone itself: At one end, the junction sequence differs from germline, possibly due to a read error. The chain joins TRBV7-7 to TRBJ2-1, with 8 bases aligning to TRBD2. Germline CDR1 is SSHAT and CDR2 is FNYEAQ (reference sequence). The CDR3 spans 13 residues. CDR3 region: CASSLSGNNEQFF. The DNA of the CDR3 is TGTGCTAGCAGCCTTAGCGGGAACAATGAGCAGTTCTTC.

The V gene is TRBV15, the J gene TRBJ2-2, with 8 bases fitting TRBD1. CDR3 size: 15 residues. Unmatched junction bases numbered 6, after V lost 4 bases and J lost 5 bases. Germline V gene data show CDR1 as LNHNV and CDR2 as YYDKDF (reference sequence). CDR3 residues: CATSTWTGPTGELFF. CDR3 sequence (DNA): TGTGCCACCAGCACTTGGACAGGGCCTACCGGGGAGCTGTTTTTT.

The CDR3: CSARDSETQYF. The CDR3 DNA is TGCAGTGCTAGAGATTCCGAGACCCAGTACTTC. This rearrangement joins TRBV20-1 to TRBJ2-5; no firm D call. From germline, CDR1 is DFQATT and CDR2 SNEGSKA (reference sequence). V was pared by 0 bases and J by 5 bases, with 4 bases between. There are 11 residues in the CDR3.

This clone was detected only a few times. The chain employs TRBV4-3 and TRBJ2-2, with TRBD1 identical over 7 bases. V lost 4 bases and J lost 0; bases outside the gene matches: 2. CDR1 and CDR2 (germline): LGHNA, YSLEER. The CDR3 spans 15 residues. CDR3 in amino acids: CASSRGQANTGELFF. CDR3 nucleotide sequence: TGCGCCAGCAGCCGCGGACAGGCGAACACCGGGGAGCTGTTTTTT.

The chain joins TRBV15 to TRBJ2-3; 10 nucleotides line up with TRBD2. The CDR3 contains 15 residues. The germline V gene has CDR1 LNHNV and CDR2 YYDKDF (reference sequence). V was clipped by 6 bases and J by 0 bases; unmatched bases: 3. CDR3 amino acids: CATRRTSGSTDTQYF. CDR3 nucleotides: TGTGCCACCAGACGGACTAGCGGAAGCACAGATACGCAGTATTTT.